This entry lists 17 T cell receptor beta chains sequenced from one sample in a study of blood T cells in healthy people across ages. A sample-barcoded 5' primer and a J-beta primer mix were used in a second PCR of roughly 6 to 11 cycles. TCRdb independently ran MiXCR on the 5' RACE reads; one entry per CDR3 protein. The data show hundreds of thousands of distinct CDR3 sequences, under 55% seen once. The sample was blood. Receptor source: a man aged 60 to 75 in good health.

CDR3 loop: CSARVEVKKTEAFF. The CDR3 DNA sequence: TGCAGTGCTAGAGTCGAGGTAAAGAAAACTGAAGCTTTCTTT. The V call is TRBV20-1, the J call TRBJ1-1; D ambiguous. Germline CDR1 is DFQATT and CDR2 is SNEGSKA (reference sequence). This CDR3 is 14 amino acids long. With 1 base removed from V and 5 bases from J, the gap between germline ends came to 14 bases.

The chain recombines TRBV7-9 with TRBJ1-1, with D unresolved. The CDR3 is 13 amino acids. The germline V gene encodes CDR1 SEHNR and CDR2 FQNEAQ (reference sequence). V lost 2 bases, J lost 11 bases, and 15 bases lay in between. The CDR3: CASSLSRTGVAFF. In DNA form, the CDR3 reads TGTGCCAGCAGCTTATCCCGGACGGGAGTGGCTTTCTTT.

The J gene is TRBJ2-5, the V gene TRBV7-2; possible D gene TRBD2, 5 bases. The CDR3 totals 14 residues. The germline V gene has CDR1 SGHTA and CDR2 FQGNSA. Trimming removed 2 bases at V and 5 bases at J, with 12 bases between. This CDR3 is CASSLSGALETQYF. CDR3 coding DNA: TGTGCCAGCAGCTTAAGCGGAGCGTTGGAGACCCAGTACTTC.

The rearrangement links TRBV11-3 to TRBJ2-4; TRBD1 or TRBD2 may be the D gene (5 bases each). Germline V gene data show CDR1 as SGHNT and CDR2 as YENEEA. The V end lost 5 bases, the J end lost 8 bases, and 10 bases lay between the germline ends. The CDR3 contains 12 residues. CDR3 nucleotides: TGTGCCAGCAGCCGGGGCCGGGACATTCAGTACTTC. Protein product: CASSRGRDIQYF.

The chain's CDR3 is CSAGDRVGADWGNQPQHF. In DNA, the CDR3 is TGCAGTGCGGGGGACAGGGTAGGGGCCGACTGGGGCAATCAGCCCCAGCATTTT. This chain uses TRBV20-1 with TRBJ1-5; 9 bases are shared with TRBD1. Trimming at V came to 6 bases and at J to 2 bases, leaving 17 bases not matched to a gene. CDR3 size: 18 residues. Per germline, CDR1 DFQATT and CDR2 SNEGSKA (reference sequence).

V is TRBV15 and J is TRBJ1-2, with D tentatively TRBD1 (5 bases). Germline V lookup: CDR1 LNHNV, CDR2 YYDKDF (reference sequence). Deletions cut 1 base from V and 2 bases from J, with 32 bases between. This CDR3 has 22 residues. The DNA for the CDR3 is TGTGCCACCAGCAGAGGAGCGACGCCAGGGCCGTTTGTGGCAGGAATAAACTATGGCTACACCTTC. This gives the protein CATSRGATPGPFVAGINYGYTF.

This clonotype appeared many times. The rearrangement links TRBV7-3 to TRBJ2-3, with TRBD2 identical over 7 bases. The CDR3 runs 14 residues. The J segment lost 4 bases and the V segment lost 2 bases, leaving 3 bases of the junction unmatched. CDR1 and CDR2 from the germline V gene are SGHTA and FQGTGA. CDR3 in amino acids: CASSLRGESDTQYF. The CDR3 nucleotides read TGTGCCAGCAGCTTACGGGGGGAATCAGATACGCAGTATTTT.

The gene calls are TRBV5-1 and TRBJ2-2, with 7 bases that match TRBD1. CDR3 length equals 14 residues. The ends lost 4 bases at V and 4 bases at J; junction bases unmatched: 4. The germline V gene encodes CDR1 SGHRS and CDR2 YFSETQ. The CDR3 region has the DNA TGCGCCAGCAGCCGGGACAGATCCACCGGGGAGCTGTTTTTT. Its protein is CASSRDRSTGELFF.

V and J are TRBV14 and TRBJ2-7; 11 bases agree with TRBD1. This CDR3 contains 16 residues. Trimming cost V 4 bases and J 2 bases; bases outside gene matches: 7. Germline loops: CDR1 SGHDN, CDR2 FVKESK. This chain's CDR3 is CASSRSGQGAPYEQYF. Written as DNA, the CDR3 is TGTGCCAGCAGCCGCTCAGGACAGGGGGCCCCCTACGAGCAGTACTTC.

In DNA, the CDR3 is TGCGCCAGCAGTTACGGAGGGGCCACCAATCAGCCCCAGCATTTT. As protein: CASSYGGATNQPQHF. The chain recombines TRBV5-1 with TRBJ1-5; tentatively, D is TRBD1 (5 bases). The germline CDR1 and CDR2 sequences are SGHRS and YFSETQ. V lost 5 bases, J lost 3 bases, and 15 bases lay in between. This CDR3 region has 15 residues.

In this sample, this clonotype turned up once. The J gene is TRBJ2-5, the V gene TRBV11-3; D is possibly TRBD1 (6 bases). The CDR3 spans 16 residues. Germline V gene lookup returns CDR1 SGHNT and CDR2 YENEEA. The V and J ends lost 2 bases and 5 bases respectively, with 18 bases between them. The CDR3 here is CASSLWSAGVAETQYF. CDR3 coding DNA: TGTGCCAGCAGCTTATGGTCGGCAGGGGTGGCTGAGACCCAGTACTTC.

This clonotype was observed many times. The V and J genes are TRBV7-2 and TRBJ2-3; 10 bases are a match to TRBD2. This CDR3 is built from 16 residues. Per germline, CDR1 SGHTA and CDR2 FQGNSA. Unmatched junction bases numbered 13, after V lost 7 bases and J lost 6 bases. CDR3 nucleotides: TGTGCCAGCACCGAGAAGCGGGGGGGCGGGGTTGATACGCAGTATTTT. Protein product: CASTEKRGGGVDTQYF.

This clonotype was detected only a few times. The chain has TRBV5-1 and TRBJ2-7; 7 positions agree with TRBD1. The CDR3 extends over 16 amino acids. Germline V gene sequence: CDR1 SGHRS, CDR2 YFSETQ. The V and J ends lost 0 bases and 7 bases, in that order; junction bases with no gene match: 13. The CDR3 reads CASSLGGTENIKEQYF. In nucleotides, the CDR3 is TGCGCCAGCAGCTTGGGGGGGACAGAGAATATTAAGGAGCAGTACTTC.

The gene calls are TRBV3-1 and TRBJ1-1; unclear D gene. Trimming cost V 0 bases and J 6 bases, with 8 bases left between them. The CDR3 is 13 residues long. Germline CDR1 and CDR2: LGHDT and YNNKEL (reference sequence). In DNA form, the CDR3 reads TGTGCCAGCAGCCAAGACGACCGGGCTGAAGCTTTCTTT. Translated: CASSQDDRAEAFF.

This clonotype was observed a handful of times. The CDR3 loop reads CSANRDRGLYEQYF. CDR3 coding DNA: TGCAGTGCTAACCGGGACAGGGGACTCTACGAGCAGTACTTC. This sequence joins TRBV20-1 and TRBJ2-7; 10 nucleotides agree with TRBD1. J was trimmed by 3 bases and V by 4 bases; bases with no gene match: 6. Germline lookup yields CDR1 DFQATT and CDR2 SNEGSKA (reference sequence). The CDR3 runs to 14 residues.

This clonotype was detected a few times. The CDR3 coding sequence is TGCGCCAGCAGCCTGAATTCAGGGTTCTACGAGCAGTACTTC. Translation: CASSLNSGFYEQYF. The chain uses TRBV5-1 and TRBJ2-7; tentative D call: TRBD1 (5 bases). Trimming took 4 bases from V and 3 from J, leaving 14 bases between them. The germline V gene encodes CDR1 SGHRS and CDR2 YFSETQ. This CDR3 is built from 14 residues. Variable domain in full (rest from reference TRBV5-1 and TRBJ2-7): KAGVTQTPRYLIKTRGQQVTLSCSPISGHRSVSWYQQTPGQGLQFLFEYFSETQRNKGNFPGRFSGRQFSNSRSEMNVSTLELGDSALYLCASSLNSGFYEQYFGPGTRLTVT.

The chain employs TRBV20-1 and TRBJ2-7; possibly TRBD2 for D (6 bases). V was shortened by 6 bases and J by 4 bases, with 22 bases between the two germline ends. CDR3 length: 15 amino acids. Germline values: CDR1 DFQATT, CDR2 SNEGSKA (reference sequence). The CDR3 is CSAQRPGLADYEQYF. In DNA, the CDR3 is TGCAGTGCCCAAAGACCGGGACTCGCAGATTACGAGCAGTACTTC.